This T cell receptor (beta chain) was found in a study of response to subunit inactivated influenza vaccine. Study results and limitations: The authors proposed limited new T cell recruitment per seasonal influenza vaccination.

TCRdb reanalysed the RT-PCR reads using MiXCR and keeps one entry per CDR3 protein. Altogether about 480,000 distinct CDR3 sequences are present, 25% being singletons, with the ten largest covering less than 2.5%. Germline loops: CDR1 SGHRS, CDR2 YFSETQ. This CDR3 has 21 amino acids. Regarding this clonotype: Its antigen is unidentified.

The TCR was taken from a man aged 50 or older who received an inactivated influenza vaccine. This specimen consisted of CD4+ T cells sorted from PBMCs, obtained around 5 days after vaccination. The chain joins TRBV5-1 to TRBJ2-3, with a tentative D call TRBD1 (5 bases). The J call is uncertain, as TRBJ1-5 better fits the DNA end. The CDR3 here is CASSLDSHLAGRTRSTDTQHF. Here the CDR3 DNA reads TGCGCCAGCAGCTTGGATTCCCACTTAGCGGGGCGTACGCGTTCCACAGATACGCAGCATTTT.